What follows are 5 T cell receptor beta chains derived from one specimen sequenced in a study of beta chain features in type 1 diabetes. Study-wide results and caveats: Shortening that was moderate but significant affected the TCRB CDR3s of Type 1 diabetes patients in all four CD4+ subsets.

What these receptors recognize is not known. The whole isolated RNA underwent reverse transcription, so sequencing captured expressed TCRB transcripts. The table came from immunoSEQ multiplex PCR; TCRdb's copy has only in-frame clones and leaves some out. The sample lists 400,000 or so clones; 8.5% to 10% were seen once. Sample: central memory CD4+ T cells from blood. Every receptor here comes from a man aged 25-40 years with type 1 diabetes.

CDR3 sequence (DNA): TGTGCCAGCAGTAAGTACCAGGAGAACACCGGGGAGCTGTTTTTT. It specifies CASSKYQENTGELFF. This chain links TRBV6-6 with TRBJ2-2; D is undetermined. The V gene's germline CDR1 is MNHNY and CDR2 SVGAGI (reference sequence). The CDR3 is made up of 15 amino acids. With 5 bases removed from V and 1 base from J, the gap between germline ends came to 11 bases.

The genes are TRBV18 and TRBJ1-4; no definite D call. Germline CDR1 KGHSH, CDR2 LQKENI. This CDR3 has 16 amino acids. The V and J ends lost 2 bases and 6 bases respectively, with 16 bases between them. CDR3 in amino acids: CASSPKFSAVYEKLFF. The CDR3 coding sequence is TGTGCCAGCTCACCAAAATTTTCTGCGGTATATGAAAAACTGTTTTTT.

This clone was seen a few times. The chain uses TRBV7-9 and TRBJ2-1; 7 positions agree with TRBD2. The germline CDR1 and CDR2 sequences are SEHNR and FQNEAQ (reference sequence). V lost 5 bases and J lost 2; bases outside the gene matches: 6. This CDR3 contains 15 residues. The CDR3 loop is CASSGREEAYNEQFF. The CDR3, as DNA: TGTGCCAGCAGCGGCCGGGAGGAAGCCTACAATGAGCAGTTCTTC.

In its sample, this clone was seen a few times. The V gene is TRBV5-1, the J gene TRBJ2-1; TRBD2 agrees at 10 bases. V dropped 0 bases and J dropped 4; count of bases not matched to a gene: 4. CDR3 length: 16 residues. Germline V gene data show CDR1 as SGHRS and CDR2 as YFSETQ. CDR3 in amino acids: CASSLGSSGGYNEQFF. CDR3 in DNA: TGCGCCAGCAGCTTGGGTAGTAGCGGGGGGTACAATGAGCAGTTCTTC.

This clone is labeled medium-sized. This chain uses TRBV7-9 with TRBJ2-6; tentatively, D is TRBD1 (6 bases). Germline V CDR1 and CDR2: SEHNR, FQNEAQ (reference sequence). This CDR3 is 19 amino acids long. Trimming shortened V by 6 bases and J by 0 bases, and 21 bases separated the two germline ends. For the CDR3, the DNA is TGTGCCAGCAGAGGAGACTCGGGACAAACGATCTCTGGGGCCAACGTCCTGACTTTC. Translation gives CASRGDSGQTISGANVLTF. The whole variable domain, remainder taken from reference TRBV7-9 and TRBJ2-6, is DTGVSQNPRHKITKRGQNVTFRCDPISEHNRLYWYRQTLGQGPEFLTYFQNEAQLEKSRLLSDRFSAERPKGSFSTLEIQRTEQGDSAMYLCASRGDSGQTISGANVLTFGAGSRLTVL.